This T cell receptor (beta chain) was found in a study of blood T cells in healthy people across ages. Study-level findings and limits: The unsorted PBMCs prevented any conclusive comparison of naive versus antigen-experienced cells.

As regards this clonotype: Antigen specificity is unknown.

Together with a sample-barcoded 5' primer, a J-beta primer mix was included in a second PCR lasting about 7 to 11 cycles. The template-switch adaptor, which had 12 random nucleotides, put a tag on each cDNA molecule. In TCRdb, the 5' RACE reads were re-called with MiXCR into one record per CDR3 protein. This table holds around 1,500,000 distinct CDR3 sequences, approximately 28% found once. The sequence derives from a woman aged 25 to 45 in good health. The sequenced sample consisted of blood.

CDR3 sequence (DNA): TGCAGCGTTGGCCAACTCACAGATACGCAGTATTTT. This sequence encodes CSVGQLTDTQYF. This rearrangement joins TRBV29-1 to TRBJ2-3; no clear D. Germline lookup yields CDR1 SQVTM and CDR2 ANQGSEA. The CDR3 loop spans 12 amino acids. V was cut by 4 bases and J by 2 bases, with 7 bases left in between.